This T cell receptor beta chain was retrieved from a study of blood T cell repertoires in COVID-19. Study overall: Samples of COVID-19 (acute and convalescent) were obtained from the United States, Italy and Spain. In each case, the material was cDNA or gDNA derived from T cells, B-cell-depleted T cells, or PBMCs.

The germline CDR1 and CDR2 sequences are SGHAT and FQNNGV. This CDR3 comprises 14 residues. Trimming left V 2 bases short and J 5 bases short, with 12 bases between. Original data processing: Reference gene primers were amplified, and this amplification served to estimate nucleated cell counts. Method: immunoSEQ multiplex PCR; TCRdb's copy keeps in-frame clones and lacks some. The V and J calls and clone size are taken from that table; D and trimming were inferred from the DNA. Found here are about 68,000 clones, 60% to 80% of them singletons; the top ten hold 9.5% to 15%. This clonotype originated in a human donor in a cohort sampled during active COVID-19. This sequence joins TRBV11-2 and TRBJ1-1; D remains ambiguous. The sequencing sample was made of peripheral blood. The CDR3 coding sequence is TGTGCCAGCAGCTTATACTTTAAACGGACTGAAGCTTTCTTT. Encoded protein: CASSLYFKRTEAFF.